This record looks at one T cell receptor beta chain sequence and its context. In the original processing: Reference gene primer amplification gave estimated nucleated cell counts. TCRdb's table, derived via immunoSEQ multiplex PCR, lists solely in-frame clones and lacks some. V and J calls and clone size come straight from that table; D and trimming were deduced from the DNA. The sample holds fewer than 180,000 clones, 87% seen once. This sample was taken from a study of blood T cell repertoires in COVID-19. Study details: PBMCs, B-cell-depleted T cells, or T cells were the source of the cDNA or gDNA that made up the material.

This CDR3 has 15 residues. The V gene end was trimmed by 7 bases and the J gene end by 7 bases; junction bases not matched to a gene: 12. Per the germline V gene, CDR1 is MNHEY and CDR2 is SVGAGI. Sequenced material: peripheral blood. This chain joins TRBV6-5 and TRBJ1-4, with 7 bases identical to TRBD1. The source is a woman aged 55-70 years with active or convalescent COVID-19. This CDR3 reads CASTRNEGAREKLFF. The DNA for the CDR3 is TGTGCCAGCACCCGGAACGAGGGGGCGCGTGAAAAACTGTTTTTT.